A single sample gave rise to the 7 T cell receptor beta chains below, sequenced in a study of tumor and adjacent non-tumor tissue in lung cancer. The library came from three nested PCR rounds adapted from ARM-PCR protocols. One entry per CDR3 protein results from TCRdb running MiXCR on the multiplex PCR reads. Of under 150,000 distinct CDR3 sequences listed, 66% are singletons. The template was RNA from unsorted bulk tissue. The sequenced material came from lung tumor tissue. Every receptor here comes from a man aged 30 to 45 with non-small cell lung cancer.

Concerning this clonotype itself: Compared with germline, one end of the junction differs, possibly owing to a read error. This chain links TRBV11-2 with TRBJ1-1, with a possible D match to TRBD1 (5 bases). CDR1 is SGHAT and CDR2 is FQNNGV in the germline V gene. The CDR3 has 13 amino acids. Written as DNA, the CDR3 is TGTGCCAGCAACTTATCGGCAGGACGGGGGGCTTTCTTT. This translates into CASNLSAGRGAFF.

Turning to this clonotype: The junction shows a germline mismatch at one end, possibly a read error. This sequence joins TRBV11-2 and TRBJ2-7; TRBD1 might be the D (6 bases). Per germline, CDR1 SGHAT and CDR2 FQNNGV. There are 12 residues in the CDR3. The chain's CDR3 is CASSFTGIELYF. DNA of the CDR3: TGTGCCAGCAGCTTTACAGGGATCGAGCTGTACTTC.

With regard to this clonotype: One end of the junction fails to match germline, which may point to a read error. The V and J genes are TRBV4-2 and TRBJ2-7, with D hard to call. The CDR3 has 15 residues. CDR1 LGHNA and CDR2 YNFKEQ come from the germline V gene. The CDR3 is CASGQDLTDSYELYF. CDR3 in DNA: TGTGCCAGCGGCCAAGATCTAACCGACTCCTACGAGCTGTACTTC.

In this sample, this clonotype turned up many times. The chain combines TRBV4-3 with TRBJ2-7; TRBD1 is a possible D gene (6 bases). The germline V and J ends were trimmed by 0 bases and 0 bases, with 9 bases remaining between them. CDR3 length: 15 amino acids. The germline gives CDR1 LGHNA, CDR2 YSLEER. The CDR3 bases are TGCGCCAGCAGCCAAGAAAGGGGGAGCTCCTACGAGCAGTACTTC. This sequence encodes CASSQERGSSYEQYF.

This clonotype was observed a few times. Germline is not matched at one junction end, which may reflect a read error. The chain uses TRBV24-1 and TRBJ2-1; 11 bases are a match to TRBD1. This CDR3 contains 13 residues. CDR1 is KGHDR, CDR2 SFDVKD, per germline. The CDR3 is CATSEPGQGAQLF. In DNA form, the CDR3 reads TGTGCCACCAGTGAACCCGGACAGGGGGCTCAGTTATTC.

The chain uses TRBV6-5 and TRBJ1-3; a possible D gene is TRBD1 (5 bases). Germline assignment: CDR1 MNHEY and CDR2 SVGAGI. With 2 bases removed from V and 4 bases from J, the gap between germline ends came to 12 bases. CDR3 length: 15 residues. The CDR3 reads CASSYHGHCGNTIYF. CDR3 nucleotides: TGTGCCAGCAGTTACCATGGACACTGCGGAAACACCATATATTTT.

For this clonotype: A much larger clone differs by one base, so this may be a read error. The gene calls are TRBV20-1 and TRBJ2-3, with D perhaps matching TRBD1 (5 bases). Germline-derived CDR1 and CDR2 are DFQATT and SNEGSKA (reference sequence). The CDR3 extends over 16 amino acids. Trimming took off 0 bases at V and 2 bases at J, with 15 bases between the two ends. CDR3 DNA: TGCAGTGCTAGAGATTGGGGCGTGGGTGCCACAGATACGCAGTATTTT. This sequence encodes CSARDWGVGATDTQYF.